This entry lists 32 T cell receptor beta chains sequenced from one sample in a study of T cells in Graves' hyperthyroidism and ophthalmopathy. From RNA transcripts, TCR beta CDR3 regions were amplified. The HTBI set primed first-round TCR CDR3 RT-PCR. Via MiXCR, TCRdb re-called the multiplex PCR reads, giving one row per CDR3 protein. This table has hundreds of thousands of distinct CDR3 sequences, about 45% appearing once. The source material was peripheral blood or thyroid tissue (not recorded which). Source of these receptors: an adult man with Graves' disease, either hyperthyroidism or ophthalmopathy (not recorded which).

The genes are TRBV19 and TRBJ2-5; 9 bases match TRBD2. The CDR3 loop spans 13 amino acids. Losses at the gene ends were 8 bases for V and 1 base for J; bases not matched to a gene: 2. From germline, CDR1 is LNHDA and CDR2 SQIVND (reference sequence). CDR3: CASGSGGQETQYF. The CDR3 bases are TGTGCCAGTGGTAGCGGGGGCCAAGAGACCCAGTACTTC.

This clonotype turned up a few times. V is TRBV7-6 and J is TRBJ2-7, with D hard to call. The CDR3 loop spans 10 amino acids. The V gene's germline CDR1 is SGHVS and CDR2 FNYEAQ. Here the CDR3 reads CARSSYEQYF. The CDR3 bases are TGTGCTAGGAGCTCCTACGAGCAGTACTTC. The whole variable domain, filled in from reference TRBV7-6 and TRBJ2-7, reads GAGVSQSPRYKVTKRGQDVALRCDPISGHVSLYWYRQALGQGPEFLTYFNYEAQQDKSGLPNDRFSAERPEGSISTLTIQRTEQRDSAMYRCARSSYEQYFGPGTRLTVT.

This rearrangement joins TRBV7-9 to TRBJ2-5; D possibly uses TRBD1 or TRBD2 (7 bases each). CDR3 size: 16 residues. Germline V gene sequence: CDR1 SEHNR, CDR2 FQNEAQ (reference sequence). V gave up 4 bases and J gave up 4 bases, with 19 bases separating them. CDR3 sequence (DNA): TGTGCCAGCAGCTCAATAAGCCAGGGGGGGCCAGAGACCCAGTACTTC. Amino acid sequence: CASSSISQGGPETQYF.

J is TRBJ2-7 and V is TRBV19; 10 positions agree with TRBD2. The CDR3 extends over 18 amino acids. Trimming removed 1 base from V and 1 base from J; junction bases left unmatched: 10. CDR1 is LNHDA, CDR2 SQIVND, per germline (reference sequence). The CDR3 loop reads CASSIALAGPRGSYEQYF. Written as DNA, the CDR3 is TGTGCCAGTAGTATAGCACTAGCGGGACCAAGGGGTTCCTACGAGCAGTACTTC.

This clonotype has at least ten counts. The CDR3 coding sequence is TGTGCCAGCAGTCCCGACACCTCTACTAACTATGGCTACACCTTC. Translated: CASSPDTSTNYGYTF. J is TRBJ1-2 and V is TRBV2; no clear D. Germline-derived CDR1 and CDR2 are SNHLY and FYNNEI. Trimming shortened V by 5 bases and J by 0 bases, and 13 bases separated the two germline ends. This CDR3 is built from 15 residues. The whole variable domain, remainder taken from reference TRBV2 and TRBJ1-2, is EPEVTQTPSHQVTQMGQEVILRCVPISNHLYFYWYRQILGQKVEFLVSFYNNEISEKSEIFDDQFSVERPDGSNFTLKIRSTKLEDSAMYFCASSPDTSTNYGYTFGSGTRLTVV.

This clonotype appeared once. This may arise from a read error, as a much more abundant clone is one base away. This chain connects TRBV7-8 to TRBJ2-5; D possibly matches TRBD1 or TRBD2 (6 bases each). The CDR3 runs 16 residues. Germline CDR1 SGHVS, CDR2 FQNEAQ. CDR3: CASSAHAGHGGETQCF. DNA for the CDR3: TGTGCCAGCAGCGCTCACGCGGGACACGGAGGGGAGACCCAGTGCTTC. The whole variable domain, filled in from reference TRBV7-8 and TRBJ2-5, reads GAGVSQSPRYKVAKRGQDVALRCDPISGHVSLFWYQQALGQGPEFLTYFQNEAQLDKSGLPSDRFFAERPEGSVSTLKIQRTQQEDSAVYLCASSAHAGHGGETQCFGPGTRLLVL.

This clonotype has just a few counts. The chain uses TRBV19 and TRBJ1-2; TRBD1 agrees at 7 bases. Trimming at V came to 3 bases and at J to 4 bases, leaving 8 bases not matched to a gene. CDR3 length: 15 residues. From germline, CDR1 is LNHDA and CDR2 SQIVND (reference sequence). CDR3: CASSIGRGEGYGYTF. CDR3 nucleotide sequence: TGTGCCAGTAGTATCGGCAGGGGGGAAGGCTATGGCTACACCTTC.

Regarding this clonotype: One junction end disagrees with the germline gene, perhaps due to a read error. The chain recombines TRBV7-2 with TRBJ1-1, with 9 bases lining up with TRBD1. CDR3 length: 13 amino acids. Germline CDR1 SGHTA, CDR2 FQGNSA. CDR3: CASREDRGTEAFF. In DNA form, the CDR3 reads TGCGCCAGCAGGGAGGACAGGGGCACTGAAGCTTTCTTT.

This clonotype was counted many times. The chain combines TRBV7-9 with TRBJ1-4, with D unresolved. The CDR3 is 14 amino acids. Germline V gene sequence: CDR1 SEHNR, CDR2 FQNEAQ (reference sequence). Trimming left V 8 bases short and J 0 bases short, with 10 bases between. Here the CDR3 reads CASGRSATNEKLFF. CDR3 bases: TGTGCCAGCGGCAGGAGTGCAACTAATGAAAAACTGTTTTTT. Combining the CDR3 with reference TRBV7-9 and TRBJ1-4 gives the whole variable domain DTGVSQNPRHKITKRGQNVTFRCDPISEHNRLYWYRQTLGQGPEFLTYFQNEAQLEKSRLLSDRFSAERPKGSFSTLEIQRTEQGDSAMYLCASGRSATNEKLFFGSGTQLSVL.

The sample holds a few counts of this clonotype. The chain joins TRBV5-1 to TRBJ2-2; D is undetermined. The CDR3 is 15 amino acids. Trimming stripped 0 bases from V and 0 bases from J, with 6 bases between. Germline lookup yields CDR1 SGHRS and CDR2 YFSETQ. CDR3 nucleotides: TGCGCCAGCAGCTTGGACTATCCGAACACCGGGGAGCTGTTTTTT. Protein product: CASSLDYPNTGELFF.

This chain connects TRBV29-1 to TRBJ2-7; D remains unclear. The length of the CDR3 is 12 residues. The V gene's germline CDR1 is SQVTM and CDR2 ANQGSEA. Trimming cost V 0 bases and J 2 bases, with 5 bases left between them. CDR3 in DNA: TGCAGCGTTGAAGATGGCGCCTACGAGCAGTACTTC. This sequence encodes CSVEDGAYEQYF.

With respect to this clonotype: This could be a read error, since a much larger clone is one nucleotide away. This chain connects TRBV7-9 to TRBJ1-6; 7 bases line up with TRBD1. V lost 10 bases, J lost 6 bases, and 12 bases stayed unmatched. The germline CDR1 and CDR2 sequences are SEHNR and FQNEAQ (reference sequence). The CDR3 runs 15 residues. CDR3 in DNA: TGTGCCAACAGGGGCGGCTTTCGCACTAATTCACCCCTCCACTTT. This translates into CANRGGFRTNSPLHF.

Points on this clonotype: A much larger clone lies a single base off, so this may be a read error. The V call is TRBV24-1, the J call TRBJ2-3; D might be TRBD1 or TRBD2, each matching 5 bases. V was trimmed by 10 bases and J by 7 bases, leaving 11 bases between them. The CDR3 sequence is 11 residues long. Germline CDR1 and CDR2: KGHDR and SFDVKD. As DNA, the CDR3 is TGTGCCACGAGGGACGGCCATACGCAGTATTTT. Its translation is CATRDGHTQYF.

Regarding this clonotype: Just one base apart from a much larger clone, this may be a read error. The V gene is TRBV5-1, the J gene TRBJ1-1; 8 bases line up with TRBD1. Per the germline V gene, CDR1 is SGHRS and CDR2 is YFSETQ. The length of the CDR3 is 14 residues. The ends lost 4 bases at V and 7 bases at J; junction bases unmatched: 9. CDR3 bases: TGCGCCAGCAGCCTGACAGGGGAGGGGGGTGAAGCTTTCTTT. Its translation is CASSLTGEGGEAFF.

The chain carries TRBV10-2 and TRBJ2-2; D ambiguous. CDR3 size: 14 residues. Germline CDR1 WSHSY, CDR2 SAAADI. V was cut by 8 bases and J by 0 bases, with 10 bases left in between. The chain's CDR3 is CASSPSANTGELFF. CDR3 nucleotide sequence: TGCGCCAGCTCCCCCAGCGCGAACACCGGGGAGCTGTTTTTT.

This clonotype was observed many times. The V gene is TRBV24-1, the J gene TRBJ2-5; a weak D match, TRBD2 (5 bases). Germline loops: CDR1 KGHDR, CDR2 SFDVKD. The CDR3 sequence is 13 residues long. The ends were cut back, 2 bases at V and 3 bases at J, with 6 bases in the middle. CDR3 sequence: CATSDYGEETQYF. In DNA, the CDR3 is TGTGCCACCAGTGATTACGGGGAAGAGACCCAGTACTTC.

In regard to this clonotype: The junction does not match germline at one end; this may be a read error. The J gene is TRBJ1-6, the V gene TRBV2; 10 bases are a match to TRBD1. The V gene's germline CDR1 is SNHLY and CDR2 FYNNEI. This CDR3 contains 16 residues. The CDR3 loop is CATSDETGGDNSPLHF. The CDR3 DNA is TGTGCCACCAGTGATGAGACAGGGGGCGATAATTCACCCCTCCACTTT.

This clonotype was picked up a small number of times. CDR3 DNA sequence: TGTGCCAGCAATACCGGGACAGTTAATGAAAAACTGTTTTTT. As protein: CASNTGTVNEKLFF. The rearrangement links TRBV7-9 to TRBJ1-4, with 7 bases that match TRBD1. V lost 7 bases to trimming and J lost 4 bases; unmatched junction nucleotides: 6. This CDR3 has 14 residues. Germline V lookup: CDR1 SEHNR, CDR2 FQNEAQ (reference sequence).

The CDR3 region has the DNA TGCAGTGCTACATGGACAGTGGCCTACGAGCAGTACTTC. Translation: CSATWTVAYEQYF. The chain uses TRBV20-1 and TRBJ2-7, with D possibly being TRBD1 (6 bases). The ends were cut back, 4 bases at V and 2 bases at J, with 12 bases in the middle. The CDR3 has 13 amino acids. Germline lookup yields CDR1 DFQATT and CDR2 SNEGSKA (reference sequence).

To note about this clonotype: Just one base apart from a much larger clone, this may be a read error. This chain uses TRBV11-1 with TRBJ2-7, with 7 bases fitting TRBD1. The CDR3 spans 14 residues. V lost 6 bases to trimming and J lost 2 bases; unmatched junction nucleotides: 7. Germline lookup yields CDR1 SGHAT and CDR2 FQDESV (reference sequence). The CDR3 loop reads CASRPGTAPYEQYF. The CDR3 bases are TGTGCCAGCAGGCCCGGGACAGCCCCCTACGAGCAGTACTTC.

V usage is TRBV19 and J usage is TRBJ1-1; a weak D match, TRBD1 (6 bases). Germline-derived CDR1 and CDR2 are LNHDA and SQIVND (reference sequence). CDR3 length: 14 amino acids. The V and J ends lost 11 bases and 0 bases respectively, with 16 bases between them. In DNA, the CDR3 is TGTGCCTGGAGTGACAGGACAGTGAACACTGAAGCTTTCTTT. Translating it yields CAWSDRTVNTEAFF.

The count of this clonotype is one. This chain links TRBV2 with TRBJ2-7; unclear D gene. This CDR3 comprises 16 residues. The V end was cut by 6 bases, the J end by 0 bases, with 18 bases between. The germline CDR1 and CDR2 sequences are SNHLY and FYNNEI. The CDR3 loop reads CASSPTVARSSYEQYF. CDR3 DNA sequence: TGTGCCAGCAGCCCCACTGTCGCTCGGAGCTCCTACGAGCAGTACTTC.

The chain uses TRBV7-2 and TRBJ1-6, with a weak D call TRBD1 (6 bases). V was cut by 7 bases and J by 5 bases, with 15 bases left in between. This CDR3 comprises 15 residues. In germline, CDR1 is SGHTA, CDR2 FQGNSA. CDR3: CASTTGQLNNSPLHF. Written as DNA, the CDR3 is TGTGCCAGCACCACTGGACAGCTTAATAATTCACCCCTCCACTTT.

V usage is TRBV15 and J usage is TRBJ1-6; D is unresolved. V was pared by 1 base and J by 8 bases, with 9 bases between. CDR1 LNHNV and CDR2 YYDKDF come from the germline V gene (reference sequence). The CDR3 covers 14 residues. The CDR3 loop reads CATSRVAGDSPLHF. In DNA form, the CDR3 reads TGTGCCACCAGCAGAGTGGCGGGAGATTCACCCCTCCACTTT.

The chain has TRBV20-1 and TRBJ1-5; a possible D gene is TRBD1 (5 bases). Looked up from germline, CDR1 is DFQATT and CDR2 is SNEGSKA (reference sequence). This CDR3 contains 16 residues. V lost 0 bases, J lost 2 bases, and 14 bases lay in between. CDR3 coding DNA: TGCAGTGCTAGAGATCCCGCCGGGGGTGGCAATCAGCCCCAGCATTTT. Protein product: CSARDPAGGGNQPQHF.

The chain employs TRBV7-9 and TRBJ2-7; 7 bases line up with TRBD2. This CDR3 contains 19 residues. The J segment lost 1 base and the V segment lost 1 base, leaving 16 bases of the junction unmatched. The germline V gene has CDR1 SEHNR and CDR2 FQNEAQ (reference sequence). The CDR3 is CASSLVLRTSQPISYEQYF. DNA for the CDR3: TGTGCCAGCAGCTTAGTGCTCCGGACTAGTCAACCCATTTCCTACGAGCAGTACTTC.

This clonotype was counted at least ten times. The chain has TRBV11-2 and TRBJ1-2; D may be TRBD1 (5 bases). CDR1 is SGHAT and CDR2 is FQNNGV in the germline V gene. Trimming stripped 5 bases from V and 4 bases from J, with 14 bases between. This CDR3 comprises 14 residues. In nucleotides, the CDR3 is TGTGCCAGCAGCCCCGACGGGGGAAGCTATGGCTACACCTTC. Translated, it gives CASSPDGGSYGYTF. The full variable domain, completed using reference TRBV11-2 and TRBJ1-2, is EAGVAQSPRYKIIEKRQSVAFWCNPISGHATLYWYQQILGQGPKLLIQFQNNGVVDDSQLPKDRFSAERLKGVDSTLKIQPAKLEDSAVYLCASSPDGGSYGYTFGSGTRLTVV.

At least ten counts were recorded for this clonotype. The junction differs from germline at one of its ends, possibly a read error. V gene TRBV7-9 combines with J gene TRBJ2-7, with a weak D call TRBD1 (6 bases). The CDR3 totals 16 residues. Per germline, CDR1 SEHNR and CDR2 FQNEAQ (reference sequence). CDR3 in amino acids: CASTLAGDAGRYEQYF. The CDR3 DNA is TGTGCCAGCACCTTAGCAGGGGATGCAGGCCGCTACGAGCAGTACTTC.

The sample holds a few counts of this clonotype. The rearrangement joins TRBV19 to TRBJ2-7; 7 nucleotides match TRBD1. The CDR3 contains 15 residues. V lost 4 bases to trimming and J lost 2 bases; unmatched junction nucleotides: 8. Germline CDR1 and CDR2: LNHDA and SQIVND (reference sequence). CDR3 nucleotide sequence: TGTGCCAGTAGTACTACAGGGGATACTACCTACGAGCAGTACTTC. This translates into CASSTTGDTTYEQYF.

The chain combines TRBV15 with TRBJ1-5, with TRBD1 matching 7 bases. The germline V gene has CDR1 LNHNV and CDR2 YYDKDF (reference sequence). The CDR3 spans 20 residues. With 3 bases clipped from V and 0 bases from J, the junction kept 17 bases outside the gene matches. The CDR3 loop is CATSSDRARGTYASNQPQHF. The DNA of the CDR3 is TGTGCCACCAGCAGTGACAGGGCCAGAGGGACGTATGCTAGCAATCAGCCCCAGCATTTT.

The V gene is TRBV10-1, the J gene TRBJ2-2; maybe TRBD2 (5 bases). Germline V lookup: CDR1 WNHNN, CDR2 SYGVQD (reference sequence). The CDR3 has 16 residues. V was clipped by 0 bases and J by 4 bases, with 12 bases between them. The CDR3, as DNA: TGCGCCAGCAGTGAGTCGACCGGGGTTGGCACCGGGGAGCTGTTTTTT. It encodes CASSESTGVGTGELFF.

This clonotype was counted between two and nine times. V gene TRBV6-5 combines with J gene TRBJ2-5, with unresolved D. The CDR3 sequence is 12 residues long. V was clipped by 3 bases and J by 4 bases, with 6 bases between them. CDR1 is MNHEY and CDR2 is SVGAGI in the germline V gene. CDR3 sequence (DNA): TGTGCCAGCAGTTATGTAGGAGAGACCCAGTACTTC. Encoded protein: CASSYVGETQYF.